This T cell receptor (beta chain) was recorded in a study of CD8 T cells in Susac syndrome. Looking at the study overall: Among sequenced Susac syndrome patients, more than five had active disease and 8 or 9 were in remission. Study results and caveats: The TCR sequencing and HLA analysis in the study involved a relatively small number of individuals, as the study acknowledged. The CD4+ T cell repertoires in Susac syndrome did not show any clonal expansion.

This clonotype was found a few times. Its antigen is currently unknown. Roughly 0.45 to 1 ug RNA was reverse transcribed with random hexamers. TCRdb fed the immunoSEQ multiplex PCR reads into MiXCR, producing one record per CDR3 protein. In the table there are over 100,000 distinct CDR3 sequences, just over 95% of which are singletons. Sequencing targeted TCR beta in T cells from blood (CD8+ and CD4+). Specimen: CD4+ T cells from PBMCs. This TCR was recovered from a human donor with Susac syndrome.

CDR3 in amino acids: CASSEGSTDTQYF. The DNA of the CDR3 is TGTGCCAGCAGTGAGGGGAGCACAGATACGCAGTATTTT. V and J are TRBV6-4 and TRBJ2-3, with no clear D. Deletions cut 3 bases from V and 0 bases from J, with 4 bases between. Germline CDR1 reads MRHNA; CDR2 reads SNTAGT. The CDR3 is 13 amino acids.